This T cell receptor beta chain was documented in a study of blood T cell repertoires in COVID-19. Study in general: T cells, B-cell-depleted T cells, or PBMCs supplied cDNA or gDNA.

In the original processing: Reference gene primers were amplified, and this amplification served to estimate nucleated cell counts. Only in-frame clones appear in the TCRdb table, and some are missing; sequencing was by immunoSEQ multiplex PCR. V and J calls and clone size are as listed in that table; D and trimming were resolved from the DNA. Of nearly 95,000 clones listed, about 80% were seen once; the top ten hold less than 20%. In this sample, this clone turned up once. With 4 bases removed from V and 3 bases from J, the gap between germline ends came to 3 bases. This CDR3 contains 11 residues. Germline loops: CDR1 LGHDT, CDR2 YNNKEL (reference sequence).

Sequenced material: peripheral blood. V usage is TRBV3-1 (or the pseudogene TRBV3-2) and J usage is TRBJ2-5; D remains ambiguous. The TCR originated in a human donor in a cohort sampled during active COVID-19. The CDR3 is CASSRKETQYF. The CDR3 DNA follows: TGTGCCAGCAGCCGTAAAGAGACCCAGTACTTC.